Below, 14 T cell receptor beta chains from the same sample are listed, as sequenced in a study of T cells in Graves' hyperthyroidism and ophthalmopathy (dated by TCRdb to the late 2010s). Library preparation employed multiplex PCR. Sequenced using an Illumina HiSeq 2000. The TCR beta CDR3 regions were amplified from the RNA transcripts. For the first round of RT-PCR on the TCR CDR3, the HTBI primer set was used together with the Qiagen OneStep RT-PCR kit. The raw public reads went through TCRdb reprocessing: fastp at Q25, MiXCR clone calling, in-frame beta chains kept. Duplicate CDR3 protein sequences are folded into a single record with the most common DNA and genes. The sample profile shows 390,000 or so distinct CDR3 sequences; roughly 14% of them were found once. Of the sample, 13% is held by the ten largest clones. The sequenced sample was blood. The source of these receptors is a man aged 18 to 30 with Graves' ophthalmopathy.

The table lists this clonotype with many counts. CDR3 sequence (DNA): TGTGCCAGCAGCCTTCGGGACAGAAGCCAGCCCCAGCATTTT. Protein sequence: CASSLRDRSQPQHF. The chain uses TRBV3-1 and TRBJ1-5; 7 positions agree with TRBD1. Germline trimming cut 4 bases from V and 7 bases from J; bases unmatched to any gene: 7. The CDR3 loop spans 14 amino acids. CDR1 is LGHDT and CDR2 is YNNKEL in the germline V gene (reference sequence).

There are many counts of this clonotype. The rearrangement links TRBV20-1 to TRBJ2-7; 12 bases fit TRBD1. From germline, CDR1 is DFQATT and CDR2 SNEGSKA (reference sequence). J was trimmed by 6 bases and V by 6 bases; bases with no gene match: 9. The CDR3 covers 14 residues. The CDR3 DNA reads as TGCAGTGCGCGGGACAGGGGGCCCATCTCCGAGCAGTACTTC. Its protein product is CSARDRGPISEQYF.

J is TRBJ2-2 and V is TRBV6-2 or TRBV6-3, with 7 bases lining up with TRBD2. V dropped 0 bases and J dropped 6; count of bases not matched to a gene: 7. This CDR3 has 16 amino acids. From germline, CDR1 is MNHEY and CDR2 SVGEGT. CDR3 sequence (DNA): TGTGCCAGCAGTTACTCGGGGGGGAAAGCAGCCGGGGAGCTGTTTTTT. Its translation: CASSYSGGKAAGELFF.

This clonotype was observed many times. The J gene is TRBJ1-3, the V gene TRBV30; a possible D gene is TRBD1 (5 bases). Trimming took off 1 base at V and 0 bases at J, with 10 bases between the two ends. CDR1 and CDR2 from the germline V gene are GTSNPN and SVGIG (reference sequence). This CDR3 spans 15 amino acids. CDR3 protein: CAWSGPGLSGNTIYF. CDR3 DNA sequence: TGTGCCTGGAGTGGGCCGGGACTCTCTGGAAACACCATATATTTT.

This clonotype was recorded many times. The genes are TRBV2 and TRBJ2-1, with 7 nucleotides matching TRBD2. V shed 4 bases, J shed 6 bases, and the junction held 6 bases outside the gene matches. Germline CDR1 SNHLY, CDR2 FYNNEI. CDR3 length: 14 residues. Here the CDR3 reads CASSVGTSANEQFF. The CDR3 DNA is TGTGCCAGCAGTGTGGGAACTAGCGCCAATGAGCAGTTCTTC.

Comments on this clonotype: The CDR3 does not end in the conserved phenylalanine or tryptophan, so this is likely a read error. This sequence joins TRBV6-2 or TRBV6-3 and TRBJ2-7, with 11 bases that match TRBD2. V was pared by 2 bases and J by 4 bases, with 4 bases of the junction left unmatched. This CDR3 is 15 amino acids long. CDR1 and CDR2 from the germline V gene are MNHEY and SVGEGT. CDR3 residues: CASSYPTSGIYEQYL. The DNA of the CDR3 is TGTGCCAGCAGTTACCCGACTAGCGGGATTTACGAGCAGTACCTC.

The J gene is TRBJ1-3, the V gene TRBV7-9; the D is unclear. In germline, CDR1 is SEHNR, CDR2 FQNEAQ (reference sequence). CDR3 size: 12 residues. V was cut by 5 bases and J by 2 bases, with 4 bases left in between. The CDR3 DNA is TGTGCCAGCAGCGTACCTGGAAACACCATATATTTT. The encoded protein is CASSVPGNTIYF.

At least ten counts were recorded for this clonotype. The CDR3 region has the DNA TGTGCCAGCAGCTCTATTAGCGGGGGGAGGGATGAGCAGTTCTTC. It specifies CASSSISGGRDEQFF. The chain has TRBV3-1 and TRBJ2-1; 10 positions agree with TRBD2. This CDR3 comprises 15 residues. The germline V gene encodes CDR1 LGHDT and CDR2 YNNKEL (reference sequence). V dropped 5 bases and J dropped 8; count of bases not matched to a gene: 9.

This clonotype was seen more than once but under ten times. The chain is built from TRBV2 and TRBJ2-6; the D gene is possibly TRBD1 (5 bases). This CDR3 is built from 15 residues. Trimming removed 4 bases from V and 0 bases from J, with 7 bases in between. Germline CDR1 SNHLY, CDR2 FYNNEI. The CDR3 coding sequence is TGTGCCAGCAGTGGAGACAGCTCTGGGGCCAACGTCCTGACTTTC. It specifies CASSGDSSGANVLTF.

This clonotype has a handful of counts. The gene calls are TRBV25-1 and TRBJ1-6, with D perhaps TRBD1 (5 bases). The CDR3 runs to 14 residues. V was pared by 11 bases and J by 10 bases, with 21 bases between. Germline CDR1 reads MGHDK; CDR2 reads SYGVNS. CDR3 sequence: CAGIGEGRASPLHF. The CDR3 DNA sequence: TGTGCCGGCATAGGGGAAGGCAGGGCGTCACCCCTCCACTTT.

This clonotype came up many times. The chain employs TRBV12-3 or TRBV12-4 and TRBJ2-7, with 10 nucleotides matching TRBD2. V was pared by 0 bases and J by 6 bases, with 5 bases of the junction left unmatched. The CDR3 totals 15 residues. CDR3 DNA: TGTGCCAGCAGTTTAGCCCTAGCGGGAGAGCTCGAGCAGTACTTC. Translation: CASSLALAGELEQYF.

This chain joins TRBV19 and TRBJ2-1; 7 bases match TRBD2. The CDR3 runs to 12 residues. Germline V gene data show CDR1 as LNHDA and CDR2 as SQIVND (reference sequence). The V and J ends lost 9 bases and 7 bases, in that order; junction bases with no gene match: 6. CDR3 nucleotide sequence: TGTGCCAGAGGACTAGAACCAAATGAGCAGTTCTTC. Translating it yields CARGLEPNEQFF.

The table lists this clonotype with many counts. CDR3 DNA: TGTGCCAGCAGTTACCCAGGGGGCAGACAGCCCCAGCATTTT. It yields the protein CASSYPGGRQPQHF. This chain joins TRBV6-6 and TRBJ1-5; 8 nucleotides align to TRBD1. The CDR3 runs 14 residues. Trimming at V came to 2 bases and at J to 7 bases, leaving 4 bases not matched to a gene. Germline V CDR1 and CDR2: MNHNY, SVGAGI (reference sequence).

J is TRBJ1-4 and V is TRBV6-5; no clear D. CDR1 is MNHEY, CDR2 SVGAGI, per germline. The length of the CDR3 is 15 residues. Trimming removed 0 bases at V and 2 bases at J, with 7 bases between. CDR3 sequence: CASSYSMGTNEKLFF. Written as DNA, the CDR3 is TGTGCCAGCAGTTACTCCATGGGGACTAATGAAAAACTGTTTTTT.